Listed below are T cell receptor beta chains from one sample, sequenced in a study of Ad26.COV2.S vaccination and SARS-CoV-2 variants. Assay used: immunoSEQ multiplex PCR; TCRdb lists only in-frame clones, some missing. The sample shows around 370,000 clones, under 95% of them seen only once. The sample here was peripheral blood, taken after recovery from COVID-19. These receptor sequences come from a human donor who had recovered from COVID-19. Both conserved end residues are part of each CDR3. Fields, in order: CDR3 length, V gene, clone size, D gene, J gene, CDR3 protein, CDR3 DNA. The D gene is left open where the match is weak. Where a row states a size, it is once, few, many or the class of an expanded clone; other rows omit it.

CDR3 length: 14; V gene: TRBV7-9; clone size: NA; D gene: TRBD1; J gene: TRBJ1-4; CDR3 protein: CASSRDRGREKLFF; CDR3 DNA: TGTGCCAGCAGCCGGGACAGGGGGCGGGAAAAACTGTTTTTT
CDR3 length: 13; V gene: TRBV5-1; clone size: NA; D gene: TRBD1; J gene: TRBJ1-2; CDR3 protein: CASRPGGSDGYTF; CDR3 DNA: TGCGCCAGCAGACCAGGGGGTTCGGATGGCTACACCTTC
CDR3 length: 17; V gene: TRBV4-1; clone size: NA; D gene: NA; J gene: TRBJ2-5; CDR3 protein: CASSQGGSTGVQETQYF; CDR3 DNA: TGCGCCAGCAGCCAGGGGGGGTCGACAGGGGTCCAAGAGACCCAGTACTTC
CDR3 length: 14; V gene: TRBV7-9; clone size: few; D gene: NA; J gene: TRBJ2-2; CDR3 protein: CASSPLAGTGELFF; CDR3 DNA: TGTGCCAGCAGCCCGTTGGCGGGCACCGGGGAGCTGTTTTTT
CDR3 length: 16; V gene: TRBV5-4; clone size: NA; D gene: NA; J gene: TRBJ2-3; CDR3 protein: CASSVGQTASTDTQYF; CDR3 DNA: TGTGCCAGCAGCGTAGGGCAGACAGCGAGCACAGATACGCAGTATTTT
CDR3 length: 13; V gene: TRBV27; clone size: NA; D gene: NA; J gene: TRBJ2-1; CDR3 protein: CASTRGTNNEQFF; CDR3 DNA: TGTGCCAGCACCAGAGGGACAAACAATGAGCAGTTCTTC
CDR3 length: 14; V gene: TRBV2; clone size: NA; D gene: TRBD1; J gene: TRBJ2-2; CDR3 protein: CASRPGTGAGELFF; CDR3 DNA: TGTGCCAGCAGACCCGGGACAGGGGCCGGGGAGCTGTTTTTT
CDR3 length: 13; V gene: TRBV7-3; clone size: NA; D gene: NA; J gene: TRBJ1-1; CDR3 protein: CASSPTPGTEAFF; CDR3 DNA: TGTGCCAGCAGCCCAACCCCGGGGACTGAAGCTTTCTTT
CDR3 length: 15; V gene: TRBV5-1; clone size: once; D gene: NA; J gene: TRBJ1-4; CDR3 protein: CASSSRWAYTEKLFF; CDR3 DNA: TGCGCCAGCAGCTCACGTTGGGCCTATACCGAAAAACTGTTTTTT
CDR3 length: 15; V gene: TRBV7-6; clone size: NA; D gene: NA; J gene: TRBJ2-3; CDR3 protein: CASSLNPLAPDTQYF; CDR3 DNA: TGTGCCAGCAGCTTAAATCCCCTAGCCCCAGATACGCAGTATTTT
CDR3 length: 14; V gene: TRBV7-8; clone size: NA; D gene: NA; J gene: TRBJ1-1; CDR3 protein: CASSLERGNTEAFF; CDR3 DNA: TGTGCCAGCAGCTTAGAACGTGGGAACACTGAAGCTTTCTTT
CDR3 length: 17; V gene: TRBV7-2; clone size: NA; D gene: TRBD2; J gene: TRBJ2-2; CDR3 protein: CASSSAGTSGYTGELFF; CDR3 DNA: TGTGCCAGCAGCTCTGCCGGGACTAGCGGGTACACCGGGGAGCTGTTTTTT
CDR3 length: 14; V gene: TRBV5-6; clone size: NA; D gene: NA; J gene: TRBJ2-7; CDR3 protein: CASSSAGTTYEQYF; CDR3 DNA: TGTGCCAGCAGCTCCGCCGGGACCACCTACGAGCAGTACTTC
CDR3 length: 14; V gene: TRBV6-6; clone size: NA; D gene: TRBD1; J gene: TRBJ1-5; CDR3 protein: CASSLGQRAYPQHF; CDR3 DNA: TGTGCCAGCAGCTTGGGACAGAGGGCGTATCCCCAGCATTTT
CDR3 length: 14; V gene: TRBV9; clone size: NA; D gene: NA; J gene: TRBJ1-1; CDR3 protein: CASSVGVGNTEAFF; CDR3 DNA: TGTGCCAGCAGCGTAGGAGTAGGGAACACTGAAGCTTTCTTT
CDR3 length: 16; V gene: TRBV5-4; clone size: NA; D gene: NA; J gene: TRBJ2-6; CDR3 protein: CASSSNSNSGANVLTF; CDR3 DNA: TGTGCCAGCAGCTCCAATAGCAACTCTGGGGCCAACGTCCTGACTTTC
CDR3 length: 13; V gene: TRBV19; clone size: NA; D gene: NA; J gene: TRBJ1-1; CDR3 protein: CASSMGLATEAFF; CDR3 DNA: TGTGCCAGTAGTATGGGGCTTGCCACTGAAGCTTTCTTT
CDR3 length: 13; V gene: TRBV27; clone size: NA; D gene: NA; J gene: TRBJ2-5; CDR3 protein: CASSKGFQETQYF; CDR3 DNA: TGTGCCAGCAGCAAGGGGTTTCAAGAGACCCAGTACTTC
CDR3 length: 16; V gene: TRBV7-8; clone size: few; D gene: TRBD2; J gene: TRBJ2-1; CDR3 protein: CASRGGLAGGSNEQFF; CDR3 DNA: TGTGCCAGCAGAGGAGGACTAGCGGGGGGCTCCAATGAGCAGTTCTTC
CDR3 length: 12; V gene: TRBV5-1; clone size: NA; D gene: NA; J gene: TRBJ2-5; CDR3 protein: CASSLDRETQYF; CDR3 DNA: TGCGCCAGCAGCTTGGATCGAGAGACCCAGTACTTC
CDR3 length: 15; V gene: TRBV5-1; clone size: NA; D gene: NA; J gene: TRBJ1-3; CDR3 protein: CASSLEGSSGNTIYF; CDR3 DNA: TGCGCCAGCAGCTTGGAAGGGAGCTCTGGAAACACCATATATTTT
CDR3 length: 13; V gene: TRBV7-2; clone size: NA; D gene: NA; J gene: TRBJ2-7; CDR3 protein: CASSLPGVREQYF; CDR3 DNA: TGTGCCAGCAGCTTACCGGGCGTGAGGGAGCAGTACTTC
CDR3 length: 14; V gene: TRBV19; clone size: once; D gene: NA; J gene: TRBJ1-2; CDR3 protein: CASSIGGANYGYTF; CDR3 DNA: TGTGCCAGTAGTATTGGTGGCGCCAACTATGGCTACACCTTC
CDR3 length: 14; V gene: TRBV3-1/TRBV3-2; clone size: NA; D gene: NA; J gene: TRBJ2-7; CDR3 protein: CASSLTITGYEQYF; CDR3 DNA: TGTGCCAGCAGTCTGACTATAACAGGGTACGAGCAGTACTTC
CDR3 length: 16; V gene: TRBV2; clone size: NA; D gene: TRBD2; J gene: TRBJ2-5; CDR3 protein: CASSEALAGGQETQYF; CDR3 DNA: TGTGCCAGCAGTGAAGCGCTAGCGGGGGGGCAAGAGACCCAGTACTTC
CDR3 length: 15; V gene: TRBV6-5; clone size: once; D gene: NA; J gene: TRBJ1-2; CDR3 protein: CASSYSHNSNYGYTF; CDR3 DNA: TGTGCCAGCAGTTACTCGCATAATTCTAACTATGGCTACACCTTC
CDR3 length: 14; V gene: TRBV4-1; clone size: NA; D gene: NA; J gene: TRBJ1-1; CDR3 protein: CASSLLAGADEAFF; CDR3 DNA: TGCGCCAGCAGCCTACTTGCAGGGGCGGATGAAGCTTTCTTT
CDR3 length: 14; V gene: TRBV19; clone size: NA; D gene: NA; J gene: TRBJ2-7; CDR3 protein: CASSIALGPYEQYF; CDR3 DNA: TGTGCCAGTAGTATAGCCCTGGGACCCTACGAGCAGTACTTC
CDR3 length: 15; V gene: TRBV21-1; clone size: NA; D gene: NA; J gene: TRBJ2-3; CDR3 protein: CASSFPGQATDTQYF; CDR3 DNA: TGTGCCAGCAGTTTTCCGGGACAGGCCACAGATACGCAGTATTTT
CDR3 length: 16; V gene: TRBV6-2/TRBV6-3; clone size: NA; D gene: TRBD2; J gene: TRBJ2-1; CDR3 protein: CASSSQVAGAYNEQFF; CDR3 DNA: TGTGCCAGCAGTTCCCAGGTTGCGGGGGCCTACAATGAGCAGTTCTTC
CDR3 length: 11; V gene: TRBV6-2/TRBV6-3; clone size: NA; D gene: NA; J gene: TRBJ2-1; CDR3 protein: CASSSLYEQFF; CDR3 DNA: TGTGCCAGCAGTTCCCTATATGAGCAGTTCTTC
CDR3 length: 16; V gene: TRBV6-6; clone size: NA; D gene: TRBD1; J gene: TRBJ1-2; CDR3 protein: CASNGAGGSLNYGYTF; CDR3 DNA: TGTGCCAGCAACGGTGCAGGGGGCTCGTTGAACTATGGCTACACCTTC
CDR3 length: 14; V gene: TRBV28; clone size: NA; D gene: NA; J gene: TRBJ2-2; CDR3 protein: CASRDSAYTGELFF; CDR3 DNA: TGTGCCAGCAGGGATTCGGCCTACACCGGGGAGCTGTTTTTT
CDR3 length: 17; V gene: TRBV4-1; clone size: NA; D gene: TRBD1; J gene: TRBJ2-1; CDR3 protein: CASSQDPPGGRYNEQFF; CDR3 DNA: TGCGCCAGCAGCCAAGACCCCCCAGGGGGCCGCTACAATGAGCAGTTCTTC
CDR3 length: 14; V gene: TRBV27; clone size: NA; D gene: NA; J gene: TRBJ1-1; CDR3 protein: CASSPTSLGTEAFF; CDR3 DNA: TGTGCCAGCAGCCCAACCTCTTTGGGCACTGAAGCTTTCTTT
CDR3 length: 15; V gene: TRBV5-6; clone size: NA; D gene: TRBD2; J gene: TRBJ2-2; CDR3 protein: CASSRLAGNTGELFF; CDR3 DNA: TGTGCCAGCAGCCGACTAGCGGGCAACACCGGGGAGCTGTTTTTT
CDR3 length: 17; V gene: TRBV15; clone size: NA; D gene: NA; J gene: TRBJ2-3; CDR3 protein: CATSRVPGPRAGDTQYF; CDR3 DNA: TGTGCCACCAGCAGAGTTCCGGGTCCCCGGGCGGGAGATACGCAGTATTTT
CDR3 length: 13; V gene: TRBV9; clone size: NA; D gene: NA; J gene: TRBJ2-2; CDR3 protein: CASSVDGTGELFF; CDR3 DNA: TGTGCCAGCAGCGTAGACGGTACCGGGGAGCTGTTTTTT
CDR3 length: 15; V gene: TRBV10-1; clone size: few; D gene: TRBD1; J gene: TRBJ1-4; CDR3 protein: CASSDGTGGNEKLFF; CDR3 DNA: TGCGCCAGCAGTGATGGGACAGGGGGGAATGAAAAACTGTTTTTT
CDR3 length: 17; V gene: TRBV19; clone size: NA; D gene: NA; J gene: TRBJ1-1; CDR3 protein: CASSDTNAPEMNTEAFF; CDR3 DNA: TGTGCCAGTAGTGACACCAACGCCCCCGAGATGAACACTGAAGCTTTCTTT
CDR3 length: 14; V gene: TRBV7-8; clone size: NA; D gene: NA; J gene: TRBJ2-7; CDR3 protein: CASSLRTLGYEQYF; CDR3 DNA: TGTGCCAGCAGCCTAAGGACCCTTGGCTACGAGCAGTACTTC
CDR3 length: 15; V gene: TRBV4-3; clone size: NA; D gene: NA; J gene: TRBJ1-3; CDR3 protein: CASSQDGGSGNTIYF; CDR3 DNA: TGCGCCAGCAGCCAAGATGGGGGCTCCGGAAACACCATATATTTT
CDR3 length: 12; V gene: TRBV29-1; clone size: NA; D gene: NA; J gene: TRBJ1-3; CDR3 protein: CSVSPGGNTIYF; CDR3 DNA: TGCAGCGTTTCCCCTGGTGGAAACACCATATATTTT
CDR3 length: 14; V gene: TRBV9; clone size: NA; D gene: TRBD1; J gene: TRBJ1-5; CDR3 protein: CASSVYRGKQPQHF; CDR3 DNA: TGTGCCAGCAGCGTGTACAGGGGGAAACAGCCCCAGCATTTT
CDR3 length: 14; V gene: TRBV19; clone size: NA; D gene: NA; J gene: TRBJ1-2; CDR3 protein: CASSISRAGYGYTF; CDR3 DNA: TGTGCCAGTAGTATATCACGGGCCGGCTATGGCTACACCTTC
CDR3 length: 14; V gene: TRBV6-5; clone size: NA; D gene: NA; J gene: TRBJ1-3; CDR3 protein: CASSYSDRGNTIYF; CDR3 DNA: TGTGCCAGCAGTTACTCTGACAGGGGAAACACCATATATTTT
CDR3 length: 15; V gene: TRBV30; clone size: NA; D gene: NA; J gene: TRBJ1-2; CDR3 protein: CAWNCRQDSNYGYTF; CDR3 DNA: TGTGCCTGGAATTGTAGGCAGGATTCTAACTATGGCTACACCTTC
CDR3 length: 14; V gene: TRBV7-9; clone size: once; D gene: TRBD1; J gene: TRBJ2-5; CDR3 protein: CASSIGQGAETQYF; CDR3 DNA: TGTGCCAGCAGCATTGGACAGGGCGCCGAGACCCAGTACTTC
CDR3 length: 17; V gene: TRBV19; clone size: NA; D gene: NA; J gene: TRBJ1-1; CDR3 protein: CASSGTRGGLMNTEAFF; CDR3 DNA: TGTGCCAGTAGTGGGACACGAGGCGGACTAATGAACACTGAAGCTTTCTTT
CDR3 length: 17; V gene: TRBV18; clone size: NA; D gene: TRBD2; J gene: TRBJ2-3; CDR3 protein: CASSPPGLAGGPDTQYF; CDR3 DNA: TGTGCCAGCTCACCCCCGGGTCTAGCGGGGGGGCCAGATACGCAGTATTTT
CDR3 length: 16; V gene: TRBV27; clone size: NA; D gene: TRBD2; J gene: TRBJ2-2; CDR3 protein: CASSPTSGGYTGELFF; CDR3 DNA: TGTGCCAGCAGTCCGACTAGCGGGGGATACACCGGGGAGCTGTTTTTT
CDR3 length: 11; V gene: TRBV20-1; clone size: once; D gene: NA; J gene: TRBJ1-2; CDR3 protein: CSVLGAYGYTF; CDR3 DNA: TGCAGTGTTCTGGGGGCCTATGGCTACACCTTC
CDR3 length: 13; V gene: TRBV25-1; clone size: NA; D gene: NA; J gene: TRBJ2-3; CDR3 protein: CASAWGAMDTQYF; CDR3 DNA: TGTGCCAGCGCCTGGGGGGCCATGGATACGCAGTATTTT
CDR3 length: 11; V gene: TRBV7-2; clone size: NA; D gene: NA; J gene: TRBJ2-7; CDR3 protein: CASGQSYEQYF; CDR3 DNA: TGTGCCAGTGGACAGTCCTACGAGCAGTACTTC
CDR3 length: 14; V gene: TRBV6-5; clone size: few; D gene: TRBD1; J gene: TRBJ1-2; CDR3 protein: CASSYPGQGVGYTF; CDR3 DNA: TGTGCCAGCAGTTACCCGGGACAGGGAGTAGGCTACACCTTC